This T cell receptor (beta chain) was identified during a study of blood T cell repertoires in COVID-19. The wider study: From T cells, B-cell-depleted T cells, or PBMCs came the material, which was cDNA or gDNA.

Germline trimming cut 4 bases from V and 3 bases from J; bases unmatched to any gene: 3. In germline, CDR1 is SGDLS, CDR2 YYNGEE. The CDR3 has 13 residues. The authors' processing: Scientists estimated how many nucleated cells there were by amplifying reference gene primers. Profiling relied on immunoSEQ multiplex PCR, and the TCRdb table lists in-frame clones only, not all of them. Clone size and the V and J calls come from that table; the DNA yielded D and trimming. The sample lists around 250,000 clones; about four fifths were seen once. The TCR originated in a woman aged 18-29 years with acute or convalescent COVID-19. Sequencing was performed on peripheral blood. V gene TRBV9 combines with J gene TRBJ1-2, with TRBD1 matching over 7 bases. The CDR3 here is CASSPGTDYGYTF. The CDR3 DNA follows: TGTGCCAGCAGCCCCGGGACAGACTATGGCTACACCTTC.